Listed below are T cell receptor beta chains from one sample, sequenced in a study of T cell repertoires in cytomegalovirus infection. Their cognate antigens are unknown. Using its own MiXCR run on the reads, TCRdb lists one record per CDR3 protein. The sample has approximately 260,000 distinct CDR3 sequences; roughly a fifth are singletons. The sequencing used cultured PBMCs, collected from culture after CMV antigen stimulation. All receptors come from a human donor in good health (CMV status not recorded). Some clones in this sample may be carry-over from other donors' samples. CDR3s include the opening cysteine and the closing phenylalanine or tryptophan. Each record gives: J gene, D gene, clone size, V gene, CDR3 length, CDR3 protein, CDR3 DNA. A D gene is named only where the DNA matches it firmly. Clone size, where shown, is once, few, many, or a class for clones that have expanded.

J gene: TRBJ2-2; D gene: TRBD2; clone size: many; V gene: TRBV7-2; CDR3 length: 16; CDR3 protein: CASSLRLAGGPRELFF; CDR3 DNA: TGTGCCAGCAGCTTAAGACTAGCGGGAGGGCCGAGGGAGCTGTTTTTT
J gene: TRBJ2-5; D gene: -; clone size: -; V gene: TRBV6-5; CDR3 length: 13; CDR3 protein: CASGGNGQETQYF; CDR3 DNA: TGTGCCAGCGGGGGGAATGGGCAAGAGACCCAGTACTTC
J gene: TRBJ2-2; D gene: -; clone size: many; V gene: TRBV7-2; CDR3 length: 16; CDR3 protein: CASSLVGGKYTGELFF; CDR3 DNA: TGTGCCAGCAGCTTAGTTGGCGGGAAGTACACCGGGGAGCTGTTTTTT
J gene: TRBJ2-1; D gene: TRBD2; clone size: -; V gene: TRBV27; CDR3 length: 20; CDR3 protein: CASSLRRTSGSTSSYNEQFF; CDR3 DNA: TGTGCCAGCAGTTTACGCCGGACTAGCGGGAGTACGAGCTCCTACAATGAGCAGTTCTTC
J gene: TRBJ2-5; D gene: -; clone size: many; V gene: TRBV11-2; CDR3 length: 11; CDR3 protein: CASRLHETQYF; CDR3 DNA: TGTGCCAGCAGGTTACACGAGACCCAGTACTTC
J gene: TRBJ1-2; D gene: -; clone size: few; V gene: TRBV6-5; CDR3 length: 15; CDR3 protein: CASSYSSGQIYGYTF; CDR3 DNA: TGTGCCAGCAGTTACTCTAGCGGGCAGATCTATGGCTACACCTTC
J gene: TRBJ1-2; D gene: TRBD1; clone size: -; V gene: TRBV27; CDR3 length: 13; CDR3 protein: CASSRDRVYGYTF; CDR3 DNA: TGTGCCAGCAGCCGTGACAGGGTCTATGGCTACACCTTC
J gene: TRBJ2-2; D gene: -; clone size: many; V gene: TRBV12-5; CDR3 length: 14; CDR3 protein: CASCGQGNTGELFF; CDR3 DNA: TGTGCTAGTTGTGGCCAGGGGAACACCGGGGAGCTGTTTTTT
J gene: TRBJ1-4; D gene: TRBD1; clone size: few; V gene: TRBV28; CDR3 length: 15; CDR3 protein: CASSPSGTGNEKLFF; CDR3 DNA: TGTGCCAGCAGTCCCTCCGGGACAGGGAATGAAAAACTGTTTTTT
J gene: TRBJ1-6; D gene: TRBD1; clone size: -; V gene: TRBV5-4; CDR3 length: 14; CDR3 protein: CASSGTAVGSPLHF; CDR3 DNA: TGTGCCAGCAGTGGGACAGCGGTTGGTTCACCCCTCCACTTT
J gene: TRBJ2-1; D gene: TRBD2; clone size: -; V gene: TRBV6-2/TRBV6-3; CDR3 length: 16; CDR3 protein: CASSGPLAGVVNEQFF; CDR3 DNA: TGTGCCAGCAGTGGCCCACTAGCGGGAGTGGTCAATGAGCAGTTCTTC
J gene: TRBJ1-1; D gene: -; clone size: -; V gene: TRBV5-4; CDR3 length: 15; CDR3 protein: CASSLMGGRNTEAFF; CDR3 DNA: TGTGCCAGCAGCTTGATGGGGGGGAGGAACACTGAAGCTTTCTTT
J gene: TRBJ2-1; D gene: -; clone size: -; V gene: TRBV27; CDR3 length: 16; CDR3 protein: CASSLSSWVPGNEQFF; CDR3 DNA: TGTGCCAGCAGTTTATCGAGCTGGGTCCCCGGCAATGAGCAGTTCTTC
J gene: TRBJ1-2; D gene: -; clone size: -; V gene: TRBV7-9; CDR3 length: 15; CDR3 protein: CASSTGGGYNYGYTF; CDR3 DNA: TGTGCCAGCAGCACTGGCGGGGGTTATAACTATGGCTACACCTTC
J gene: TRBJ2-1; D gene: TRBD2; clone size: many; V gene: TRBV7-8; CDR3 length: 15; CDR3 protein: CASSLLAGGPDEQFF; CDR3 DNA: TGTGCCAGCAGCCTACTAGCGGGAGGGCCCGATGAGCAGTTCTTC
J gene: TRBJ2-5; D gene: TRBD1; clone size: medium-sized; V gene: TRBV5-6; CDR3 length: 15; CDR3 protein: CASSPDRGLQETQYF; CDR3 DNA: TGTGCCAGCAGCCCGGACAGGGGGCTTCAAGAGACCCAGTACTTC
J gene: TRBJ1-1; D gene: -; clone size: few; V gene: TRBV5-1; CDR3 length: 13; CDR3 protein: CASSPFEGTEAFF; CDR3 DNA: TGCGCCAGCAGCCCCTTCGAAGGCACTGAAGCTTTCTTT
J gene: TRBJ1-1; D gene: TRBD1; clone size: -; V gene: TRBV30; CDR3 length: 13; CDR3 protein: CAWSHTGGGKAFF; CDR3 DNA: TGTGCCTGGAGTCATACAGGGGGCGGAAAGGCTTTCTTT
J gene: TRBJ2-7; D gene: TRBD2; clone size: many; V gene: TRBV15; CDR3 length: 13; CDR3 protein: CAVKLAVSYEQYF; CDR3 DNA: TGTGCCGTCAAACTAGCGGTCTCCTACGAGCAGTACTTC